Listed below are T cell receptor beta chains from one sample, sequenced in a study of OX40 agonist ivuxolimab in advanced cancers. Libraries were prepared by immunoSEQ multiplex PCR; TCRdb keeps only in-frame clonotypes and omits some of them. The repertoire holds more than 65,000 clones, with roughly 80% as singletons. The sample was CD4+ or CD8+ T cells sorted from blood, taken in a trial of the OX40 agonist ivuxolimab. These receptors were taken from an adult with an advanced solid tumor such as melanoma, head and neck, liver or kidney cancer. Each CDR3 is given with its conserved first and last residue. A D gene is named only where the DNA matches it firmly. The size field is filled for only some rows; it gives once, few, many or a size class.

TRBJ2-6	.	TRBV5-1	.	CASTPDRRSGANVLTF	TGCGCCAGCACCCCTGACCGTCGCTCTGGGGCCAACGTCCTGACTTTC
TRBJ1-4	TRBD1	TRBV23-1	.	CASSQAQGTGGNVGGKTVF	TGCGCCAGCAGTCAAGCGCAGGGGACAGGGGGCAATGTTGGGGGAAAAACTGTTTTT
TRBJ2-1	TRBD1	TRBV5-1	few	CASSLGWTGDEQFF	TGCGCCAGCAGCTTGGGCTGGACAGGGGATGAGCAGTTCTTC
TRBJ1-6	.	TRBV28	.	CASESYNSPLHF	TGTGCCAGCGAATCCTATAATTCACCCCTCCACTTT
TRBJ2-2	TRBD1	TRBV5-6	.	CASSPGLTGGTGELFF	TGTGCCAGCAGCCCAGGGCTGACAGGGGGCACCGGGGAGCTGTTTTTT
TRBJ1-6	.	TRBV18	.	CASSPGPSGPRGDSPLHF	TGTGCCAGCTCACCAGGGCCCTCAGGCCCTCGGGGCGATTCACCCCTCCACTTT
TRBJ2-1	TRBD2	TRBV6-1	.	CASSEGAGGPNEQFF	TGTGCCAGCAGTGAAGGAGCGGGGGGGCCCAATGAGCAGTTCTTC
TRBJ2-5	.	TRBV11-1	.	CASSLLGTRQETQYF	TGTGCCAGCAGCTTACTAGGGACCCGCCAAGAGACCCAGTACTTC
TRBJ2-7	.	TRBV25-1	.	CASSAPKMAIYEQYF	TGTGCCAGCAGTGCACCCAAAATGGCGATATACGAGCAGTACTTC
TRBJ2-1	TRBD2	TRBV7-6	.	CASSLASTSGSLSYNEQFF	TGTGCCAGCAGCTTAGCTTCGACTAGCGGGAGTCTCTCCTACAATGAGCAGTTCTTC
TRBJ2-5	.	TRBV28	.	CASSATGRETQYF	TGTGCCAGCAGTGCTACAGGGCGGGAGACCCAGTACTTC
TRBJ1-4	.	TRBV9	.	CASSGRIGDEKLFF	TGTGCCAGCAGTGGCCGTATAGGGGACGAAAAACTGTTTTTT
TRBJ2-1	TRBD2	TRBV27	.	CASRGGTSGGSEQFF	TGTGCCAGCAGGGGAGGGACTAGCGGGGGGAGTGAGCAGTTCTTC
TRBJ2-3	TRBD1	TRBV5-4	.	CASSRGQGESDTQYF	TGTGCCAGCAGCCGAGGACAGGGGGAGTCAGATACGCAGTATTTT
TRBJ2-2	.	TRBV6-6	.	CASSFLGRGNTGELFF	TGTGCCAGCAGTTTTCTGGGTAGAGGGAACACCGGGGAGCTGTTTTTT
TRBJ2-1	.	TRBV7-2	.	CASSSSRALGYEQFF	TGTGCCAGCAGCTCAAGCCGGGCCCTAGGGTATGAGCAGTTCTTC
TRBJ2-1	TRBD2	TRBV29-1	.	CSVGRTSGLFNEQFF	TGCAGCGTTGGCCGGACTAGCGGGCTCTTCAATGAGCAGTTCTTC
TRBJ1-2	.	TRBV9	.	CASLSEYMGGRANYGYTF	TGTGCCAGCCTTAGTGAATATATGGGGGGGAGAGCTAACTATGGCTACACCTTC
TRBJ2-1	.	TRBV11-3	medium-sized	CASTPGQMGSEQFF	TGTGCCAGCACCCCGGGGCAAATGGGGAGTGAGCAGTTCTTC
TRBJ2-3	TRBD1	TRBV5-1	few	CASSLGQGTSDTQYF	TGCGCCAGCAGCTTGGGACAGGGGACGTCGGATACGCAGTATTTT
TRBJ1-1	.	TRBV6-5	.	CASKGANTEAFF	TGTGCCAGCAAAGGAGCCAACACTGAAGCTTTCTTT
TRBJ2-3	TRBD2	TRBV7-9	.	CASSWRRLASTDTQYF	TGTGCCAGCAGCTGGAGGCGACTAGCGAGCACAGATACGCAGTATTTT
TRBJ1-1	.	TRBV12-5	.	CASGLARQSLEAAFF	TGTGCTAGTGGTTTGGCCCGACAGAGCTTGGAGGCAGCTTTCTTT
TRBJ2-1	TRBD2	TRBV5-1	.	CASTTGGGSYNEQFF	TGCGCCAGCACGACTGGCGGGGGGTCCTACAATGAGCAGTTCTTC
TRBJ2-7	.	TRBV10-3	.	CAISEHEGGRQYF	TGTGCCATCAGTGAGCACGAAGGGGGTCGGCAGTACTTC
TRBJ2-1	.	TRBV7-9	once	CATRGRFNEQFF	TGTGCCACGAGGGGCCGATTCAATGAGCAGTTCTTC
TRBJ1-1	TRBD1	TRBV5-5	.	CASSFLLQGGTEAFF	TGTGCCAGCAGCTTCCTTTTACAGGGGGGCACTGAAGCTTTCTTT
TRBJ1-5	.	TRBV19	.	CASSITGYGNQPQHF	TGTGCCAGTAGTATAACAGGGTACGGCAATCAGCCCCAGCATTTT
TRBJ2-5	.	TRBV28	.	CASMDSQETQYF	TGTGCCAGCATGGACAGTCAAGAGACCCAGTACTTC
TRBJ2-3	.	TRBV4-2	.	CASSPHYRQGTDTQYF	TGTGCCAGCAGCCCACACTATAGACAGGGCACAGATACGCAGTATTTT
TRBJ2-1	.	TRBV5-1	.	CASSLASSSYNEQFF	TGCGCCAGCAGCTTGGCCTCTAGCTCCTACAATGAGCAGTTCTTC
TRBJ2-5	TRBD1	TRBV19	once	CATKDRARETQYF	TGTGCCACCAAGGACAGGGCACGAGAGACCCAGTACTTC
TRBJ1-1	.	TRBV29-1	.	CSQNEDGTEAFF	TGCAGCCAGAATGAGGATGGCACTGAAGCTTTCTTT
TRBJ2-3	TRBD1	TRBV19	.	CASSTYRGPTSTDTQYF	TGTGCCAGTAGTACATACAGGGGGCCGACTAGCACAGATACGCAGTATTTT
TRBJ2-7	.	TRBV19	.	CASSQGRAYEQYF	TGTGCCAGTAGCCAGGGGAGAGCCTACGAGCAGTACTTC
TRBJ1-2	.	TRBV19	.	CATSYGYTF	TGTGCCACATCCTATGGCTACACCTTC